This passage covers 31 T cell receptor beta chains from one sample sequenced in a study of blood T cell repertoires in COVID-19. Generated by immunoSEQ multiplex PCR, the TCRdb table keeps only in-frame clones and is missing some. The sample holds 250,000 or so clones, around 89% seen once. The specimen sequenced was PBMCs or T cells enriched from blood (not recorded which). Receptors were obtained from a woman aged 40 to 49 with acute COVID-19.

The V call is TRBV12-3 or TRBV12-4, the J call TRBJ2-2; tentatively, D is TRBD1 (5 bases). The CDR3 totals 13 residues. The germline V and J ends were trimmed by 6 bases and 6 bases, with 11 bases remaining between them. The CDR3 DNA is TGTGCCAGCAGGGCAGGGTGGGCCGGGGAGCTGTTTTTT. Amino acids: CASRAGWAGELFF.

This clone was detected once. The rearrangement links TRBV18 to TRBJ2-1; 9 positions match TRBD2. V shed 0 bases and J 6 bases; nucleotides not matched to a gene: 6. Germline V CDR1 and CDR2: KGHSH, LQKENI. CDR3 length: 16 amino acids. The CDR3 reads CASSPPVAGAPNEQFF. Here the CDR3 DNA reads TGTGCCAGCTCACCACCGGTAGCGGGGGCCCCCAATGAGCAGTTCTTC.

This chain links TRBV24-1 with TRBJ2-2; 8 nucleotides align to TRBD1. V dropped 2 bases and J dropped 5; count of bases not matched to a gene: 6. Germline lookup yields CDR1 KGHDR and CDR2 SFDVKD. This CDR3 is 16 amino acids long. This chain's CDR3 is CATSDSGQGRTGELFF. The CDR3 nucleotides read TGTGCCACCAGTGATTCCGGACAGGGAAGGACCGGGGAGCTGTTTTTT.

The chain links TRBV5-1 to TRBJ2-7; D unclear. CDR1 and CDR2 (germline): SGHRS, YFSETQ. The CDR3 length is 13 residues. V was trimmed by 1 base and J by 7 bases, leaving 12 bases between them. The CDR3 region is CASSLLTTREQYF. CDR3 DNA: TGCGCCAGCAGCTTGCTTACTACGCGGGAGCAGTACTTC.

V and J are TRBV5-1 and TRBJ2-3, with 9 bases that match TRBD2. The junction had 7 bases not matched to a gene; V was cut back by 2 bases and J by 6 bases. Germline CDR1 and CDR2: SGHRS and YFSETQ. This CDR3 has 15 residues. The CDR3, as DNA: TGCGCCAGCAGCTTCCTAGCGGGGTGGCGTGATACGCAGTATTTT. This encodes CASSFLAGWRDTQYF.

The rearrangement uses TRBV6-2 or TRBV6-3 and TRBJ2-3, with 8 bases identical to TRBD2. Germline V lookup: CDR1 MNHEY, CDR2 SVGEGT. The CDR3 contains 16 residues. After removal of 2 bases from V and 4 bases from J, the junction contained 8 bases not matched to a gene. The CDR3 is CASSYPTSVRSDTQYF. The CDR3 DNA follows: TGTGCCAGCAGTTACCCGACTAGCGTCAGGTCAGATACGCAGTATTTT.

As for this clone: A junction boundary mismatches the germline segment, possibly from a read error. DNA for the CDR3: TGCGCTGGAGGTGTAGGGATCGGGGAGCTGTTTTTT. Encoded protein: CAGGVGIGELFF. This rearrangement joins TRBV12-3 or TRBV12-4 to TRBJ2-2; maybe TRBD2 (5 bases). There are 12 residues in the CDR3.

Only one count was recorded for this clone. Here the CDR3 DNA reads TGTGCCAGCAGCCCCAGGGAAACCTATGGCTACACCTTC. It codes for CASSPRETYGYTF. The chain couples TRBV6-5 to TRBJ1-2, with D perhaps matching TRBD1 (5 bases). This CDR3 has 13 amino acids. Germline CDR1 reads MNHEY; CDR2 reads SVGAGI. Between the trimmed V and J ends, which lost 6 bases and 4 bases, there was a span of 12 bases.

The chain employs TRBV6-2 or TRBV6-3 and TRBJ1-1; D is undetermined. CDR3 size: 16 residues. Per the germline V gene, CDR1 is MNHEY and CDR2 is SVGEGT. Trimming took 4 bases from V and 3 from J, leaving 18 bases between them. The CDR3 spells CASSFGIGWQDTEAFF. CDR3 bases: TGTGCCAGCAGTTTCGGGATAGGTTGGCAGGACACTGAAGCTTTCTTT.

The V and J genes are TRBV9 and TRBJ1-2, with 9 bases identical to TRBD1. The CDR3 sequence is 11 residues long. Losses at the gene ends were 4 bases for V and 8 bases for J; bases not matched to a gene: 0. The germline gives CDR1 SGDLS, CDR2 YYNGEE. The CDR3 coding sequence is TGTGCCAGCAGCACAGGGGGCGGCTACACCTTC. Encoded protein: CASSTGGGYTF.

This clone was picked up many times. The chain joins TRBV7-9 to TRBJ2-7; TRBD2 is a possible D gene (6 bases). The germline gives CDR1 SEHNR, CDR2 FQNEAQ (reference sequence). The CDR3 length is 18 residues. Trimming pared 0 bases from V and 3 bases from J, leaving 21 bases between. The CDR3 sequence: CASSLAEGYWRARYEQYF. The CDR3 DNA reads as TGTGCCAGCAGCTTAGCGGAGGGGTACTGGAGGGCCCGCTACGAGCAGTACTTC.

A single count supports this clone. This chain links TRBV30 with TRBJ1-2; D may be TRBD1 (5 bases). Germline CDR1 GTSNPN, CDR2 SVGIG (reference sequence). Trimming left V 4 bases short and J 4 bases short, with 22 bases between. This CDR3 spans 16 amino acids. The CDR3 region has the DNA TGTGCCTGGAAAAAAGGGGCAGGGTTTGGCACCTATGGCTACACCTTC. This codes for CAWKKGAGFGTYGYTF.

The chain employs TRBV6-5 and TRBJ1-5; TRBD1 agrees at 8 bases. V dropped 2 bases and J dropped 6; count of bases not matched to a gene: 9. The CDR3 length is 16 residues. Germline lookup yields CDR1 MNHEY and CDR2 SVGAGI. The CDR3 sequence: CASSYRAGGGGQPQHF. The CDR3 DNA reads TGTGCCAGCAGTTACCGGGCAGGGGGCGGAGGTCAGCCCCAGCATTTT.

The chain joins TRBV9 to TRBJ2-7; 11 nucleotides match TRBD1. The germline V gene has CDR1 SGDLS and CDR2 YYNGEE. The junction had 8 bases not matched to a gene; V was cut back by 4 bases and J by 2 bases. This CDR3 region has 16 residues. The CDR3 DNA reads TGTGCCAGCAGCTCCCGGGACAGGGGGTCACCCTACGAGCAGTACTTC. It translates to CASSSRDRGSPYEQYF.

This rearrangement joins TRBV10-3 to TRBJ1-1; D is possibly TRBD1 (6 bases). This CDR3 comprises 14 residues. The V gene's germline CDR1 is ENHRY and CDR2 SYGVKD. V was clipped by 4 bases and J by 1 base, with 10 bases between them. The CDR3 protein is CAISGTAQNTEAFF. CDR3 sequence (DNA): TGTGCCATCAGTGGGACAGCACAGAACACTGAAGCTTTCTTT.

This clone was picked up one time. The chain carries TRBV7-2 and TRBJ2-3; tentatively, D is TRBD2 (5 bases). CDR1 and CDR2 from the germline V gene are SGHTA and FQGNSA. Trimming removed 5 bases at V and 6 bases at J, with 18 bases between. The CDR3 extends over 15 amino acids. This CDR3 is CASSATDWGRDTQYF. In nucleotides, the CDR3 is TGTGCCAGCAGCGCGACGGACTGGGGAAGGGATACGCAGTATTTT.

The J gene is TRBJ2-7, the V gene TRBV2; 8 nucleotides align to TRBD2. V lost 7 bases and J lost 0; bases outside the gene matches: 8. CDR3 length: 15 residues. The germline CDR1 and CDR2 sequences are SNHLY and FYNNEI. The CDR3 is CASKGLSGSSYEQYF. Here the CDR3 DNA reads TGTGCCAGCAAGGGCCTGAGCGGGAGCTCCTACGAGCAGTACTTC.

The rearrangement joins TRBV27 to TRBJ2-1, with D perhaps matching TRBD2 (5 bases). V was clipped by 6 bases and J by 0 bases, with 12 bases between them. The CDR3 is 15 amino acids. Germline values: CDR1 MNHEY, CDR2 SMNVEV (reference sequence). The CDR3 sequence: CASSLGESSYNEQFF. CDR3 DNA: TGTGCCAGCAGCCTTGGGGAGAGCTCCTACAATGAGCAGTTCTTC.

The chain employs TRBV30 and TRBJ1-2; D gene uncertain. The germline gives CDR1 GTSNPN, CDR2 SVGIG (reference sequence). The CDR3 is 12 amino acids. Between the trimmed V and J ends, which lost 3 bases and 8 bases, there was a span of 13 bases. CDR3 bases: TGTGCCTGGAGACTCGCCAGGCAAGGCTACACCTTC. Its translation is CAWRLARQGYTF.

V gene TRBV13 combines with J gene TRBJ1-2; 7 positions agree with TRBD1. Germline V gives CDR1 PRHDT, CDR2 FYEKMQ (reference sequence). The junction had 10 bases not matched to a gene; V was cut back by 2 bases and J by 7 bases. The CDR3 spans 15 residues. The CDR3 sequence is CASSLNRGGSGGYTF. CDR3 in DNA: TGTGCCAGCAGCTTAAACAGGGGCGGATCGGGTGGCTACACCTTC. Supplemented by reference TRBV13 and TRBJ1-2, the full variable domain reads AAGVIQSPRHLIKEKRETATLKCYPIPRHDTVYWYQQGPGQDPQFLISFYEKMQSDKGSIPDRFSAQQFSDYHSELNMSSLELGDSALYFCASSLNRGGSGGYTFGSGTRLTVV.

V and J are TRBV25-1 and TRBJ2-4, with TRBD2 matching over 15 bases. The CDR3 extends over 18 amino acids. J was trimmed by 5 bases and V by 2 bases; bases with no gene match: 7. Looked up from germline, CDR1 is MGHDK and CDR2 is SYGVNS. The CDR3 DNA is TGTGCCAGCAGTGAACGGACTAGCGGGAGGGCCTCTGAAAACATTCAGTACTTC. Translating gives CASSERTSGRASENIQYF.

This clone was picked up a small number of times. The gene calls are TRBV5-1 and TRBJ1-4; D is unclear. The CDR3 has 12 residues. Germline CDR1 reads SGHRS; CDR2 reads YFSETQ. The V and J ends lost 4 bases and 8 bases respectively, with 9 bases between them. CDR3 DNA sequence: TGCGCCAGCAGCCCCAGCGCCGAAAAACTGTTTTTT. It codes for CASSPSAEKLFF. The whole variable domain, remainder taken from reference TRBV5-1 and TRBJ1-4, is KAGVTQTPRYLIKTRGQQVTLSCSPISGHRSVSWYQQTPGQGLQFLFEYFSETQRNKGNFPGRFSGRQFSNSRSEMNVSTLELGDSALYLCASSPSAEKLFFGSGTQLSVL.

The chain couples TRBV18 to TRBJ2-2; D might be TRBD2 (5 bases). V was clipped by 4 bases and J by 6 bases, with 12 bases between them. The CDR3 has 14 residues. Germline V gene lookup returns CDR1 KGHSH and CDR2 LQKENI. In DNA, the CDR3 is TGTGCCAGCTCACTCCAAGGAGGTTCCGGGGAGCTGTTTTTT. Its protein is CASSLQGGSGELFF.

This clone was seen just once. J is TRBJ2-7 and V is TRBV18; D gene unclear. The CDR3 is 13 residues long. The V gene's germline CDR1 is KGHSH and CDR2 LQKENI. V lost 1 base, J lost 7 bases, and 11 bases lay in between. This CDR3 is CASSPRALGEQYV. DNA for the CDR3: TGTGCCAGCTCACCACGGGCGCTGGGTGAGCAGTACGTC.

The chain couples TRBV7-6 to TRBJ1-3; weak D call: TRBD1 (6 bases). Deletions cut 1 base from V and 0 bases from J, with 13 bases between. Germline V lookup: CDR1 SGHVS, CDR2 FNYEAQ. There are 17 residues in the CDR3. DNA for the CDR3: TGTGCCAGCAGCTTAGGGACAGCATTCATCTCTGGAAACACCATATATTTT. Encoded protein: CASSLGTAFISGNTIYF.

For the CDR3, the DNA is TGCGCCAGCAGCCAAGAGCTGACTTCCCCCTCCTACAATGAGCAGTTCTTC. Translating gives CASSQELTSPSYNEQFF. The chain joins TRBV4-1 to TRBJ2-1; D not certain. V dropped 0 bases and J dropped 0 bases, with 12 bases sitting between them. The CDR3 runs 17 residues. Germline lookup yields CDR1 MGHRA and CDR2 YSYEKL.

This chain joins TRBV2 and TRBJ1-5; 7 bases align to TRBD1. In germline, CDR1 is SNHLY, CDR2 FYNNEI. The CDR3 extends over 14 amino acids. J was trimmed by 0 bases and V by 8 bases; bases with no gene match: 4. The chain's CDR3 is CASGGQNSNQPQHF. CDR3 DNA: TGTGCCAGCGGGGGACAGAATAGCAATCAGCCCCAGCATTTT.

The J gene is TRBJ2-3, the V gene TRBV12-5; 7 bases are shared with TRBD1. The CDR3 is 15 residues long. The V and J ends lost 7 bases and 1 base, in that order; junction bases with no gene match: 8. The germline V gene has CDR1 LGHNT and CDR2 FRNRAP. The CDR3 spells CASALDRVGTDTQYF. The CDR3 DNA reads TGTGCTAGTGCCCTTGACAGGGTGGGCACAGATACGCAGTATTTT.

The chain employs TRBV7-7 and TRBJ1-2; D may be TRBD1 (6 bases). This CDR3 is 16 amino acids long. Trimming pared 2 bases from V and 14 bases from J, leaving 27 bases between. CDR1 and CDR2 from the germline V gene are SSHAT and FNYEAQ (reference sequence). The CDR3 DNA sequence: TGTGCCAGCAGCTTATCGCCCGGACAGTCCCCCATGCTTTGGACCTTC. Translating gives CASSLSPGQSPMLWTF. Together with reference TRBV7-7 and TRBJ1-2, the CDR3 gives the full variable domain: GAGVSQSPRYKVTKRGQDVTLRCDPISSHATLYWYQQALGQGPEFLTYFNYEAQPDKSGLPSDRFSAERPEGSISTLTIQRTEQRDSAMYRCASSLSPGQSPMLWTFGSGTRLTVV.

Details on this clone: Compared with germline, one end of the junction differs, possibly owing to a read error. CDR3 DNA sequence: TGTGCCAGCAACTTAGGATCTAGCGGGGGGGTCTACGAGCAGTACTTC. It yields the protein CASNLGSSGGVYEQYF. The rearrangement links TRBV11-2 to TRBJ2-7; 12 positions agree with TRBD2. The germline V gene encodes CDR1 SGHAT and CDR2 FQNNGV. The CDR3 sequence is 16 residues long.

This rearrangement joins TRBV5-1 to TRBJ1-1; weak D call: TRBD1 (6 bases). The CDR3 loop spans 15 amino acids. Between the trimmed V and J ends, which lost 2 bases and 3 bases, there was a span of 14 bases. CDR1 SGHRS and CDR2 YFSETQ come from the germline V gene. Here the CDR3 reads CASSLQSRGYTEAFF. For the CDR3, the DNA is TGCGCCAGCAGCTTACAATCAAGGGGGTACACTGAAGCTTTCTTT. Using reference TRBV5-1 and TRBJ1-1 for the parts outside the CDR3, the full variable domain is KAGVTQTPRYLIKTRGQQVTLSCSPISGHRSVSWYQQTPGQGLQFLFEYFSETQRNKGNFPGRFSGRQFSNSRSEMNVSTLELGDSALYLCASSLQSRGYTEAFFGQGTRLTVV.